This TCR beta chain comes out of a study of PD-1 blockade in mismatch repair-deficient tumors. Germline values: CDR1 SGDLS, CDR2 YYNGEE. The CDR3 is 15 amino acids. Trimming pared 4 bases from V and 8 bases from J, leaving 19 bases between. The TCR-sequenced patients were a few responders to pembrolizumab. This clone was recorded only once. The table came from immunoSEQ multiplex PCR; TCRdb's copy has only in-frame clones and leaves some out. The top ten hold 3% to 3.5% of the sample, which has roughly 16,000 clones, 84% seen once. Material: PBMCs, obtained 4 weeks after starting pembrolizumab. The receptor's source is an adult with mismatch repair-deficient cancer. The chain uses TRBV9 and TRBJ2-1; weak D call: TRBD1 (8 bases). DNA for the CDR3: TGTGCCAGCAGCTCTACAGGGGGGGAGTGGGATGAGCAGTTCTTC. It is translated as CASSSTGGEWDEQFF.